Listed below are T cell receptor beta chains from one sample, sequenced in a study of CD8+CD57+ T cells in acquired aplastic anemia. TCRdb passed the reads through MiXCR, listing each CDR3 protein once. The sample has 250,000 to 350,000 distinct CDR3 sequences, around three fifths seen once. Sequencing used sorted CD4+, CD8+, or CD8+CD57+ T cells (not recorded which) from PBMCs. The receptors here all came from a human donor with severe aplastic anemia or a healthy control (not recorded which). The CDR3 runs from the conserved cysteine through the conserved F or W. D genes are given only for firm matches. Rows give clone size only sometimes, using once, few, many, or a class for an expanded clone.

cdr3_length	d_call	v_call	j_call	clone_size	cdr3_nt	cdr3_aa
15	TRBD1	TRBV2	TRBJ2-1	-	TGTGCCAGCAGTGAAGAAGGGCCAGGGGGTGGTGAGCAGTTCTTC	CASSEEGPGGGEQFF
11	-	TRBV10-3	TRBJ2-1	once	TGTGCCATCAGTGAAGCGAATGAGCAGTTCTTC	CAISEANEQFF
15	-	TRBV5-8	TRBJ1-5	many	TGTGCCAGCAGCTTGGGGCAGGTGAGCAATCAGCCCCAGCATTTT	CASSLGQVSNQPQHF
14	-	TRBV18	TRBJ1-1	many	TGTGCCAGCTCACCACTGTCAGGGAGGACTGAAGCTTTCTTT	CASSPLSGRTEAFF
16	-	TRBV7-2	TRBJ2-5	many	TGTGCCAGCAGCCGTGGGCAGGGTGCCTCCCAAGAGACCCAGTACTTC	CASSRGQGASQETQYF
11	-	TRBV29-1	TRBJ2-3	-	TGCAGCGTTGACCCTCGGGATACGCAGTATTTT	CSVDPRDTQYF
16	TRBD1	TRBV10-3	TRBJ2-7	many	TGTGCCATCAGTGAGTCGATCCCAGGGGGCTCCTACGAGCAGTACTTC	CAISESIPGGSYEQYF
14	-	TRBV27	TRBJ1-2	-	TGTGCCAGCAGCCAACAGGGTACATTCTATGGCTACACCTTC	CASSQQGTFYGYTF
11	-	TRBV12-3/TRBV12-4	TRBJ1-1	-	TGTGCCAGCAGCCCTACAGGGGAAGCTTTCTTT	CASSPTGEAFF
14	-	TRBV20-1	TRBJ1-5	-	TGCAGTGCTAGAGCCAACCCTGGGGGTCAGCCCCAGCATTTT	CSARANPGGQPQHF
15	TRBD2	TRBV7-9	TRBJ2-3	many	TGTGCCAGCAGCTTATTACTAGCGGGCGCAGATACGCAGTATTTT	CASSLLLAGADTQYF
16	TRBD2	TRBV4-3	TRBJ2-1	many	TGCGCCAGCAGCCCCTCACACGTAGCGGGGATCAATGAGCAGTTCTTC	CASSPSHVAGINEQFF
13	-	TRBV6-5	TRBJ1-2	many	TGTGCCAGCAGCCCAGGGGTTGGGTATGGCTACACCTTC	CASSPGVGYGYTF
14	-	TRBV2	TRBJ2-7	-	TGTGCCAGCAGTGAAAGTCGTACAGTCGGCGAGCAGTACTTC	CASSESRTVGEQYF
14	TRBD1	TRBV20-1	TRBJ1-2	-	TGCAGTGCTAGGGACAGGGGGCTAAACTATGGCTACACCTTC	CSARDRGLNYGYTF
14	-	TRBV24-1	TRBJ1-5	-	TGTGCCACCAGTGATTCAGGGGACAATCAGCCCCAGCATTTT	CATSDSGDNQPQHF
14	-	TRBV5-8	TRBJ1-2	-	TGTGCCAGCAGCTTAGGACAGATGTGGGATGGCTACACCTTC	CASSLGQMWDGYTF
13	-	TRBV20-1	TRBJ1-4	-	TGCAGTGCAGCCAGTGGGACTAATGAAAAACTGTTTTTT	CSAASGTNEKLFF
16	TRBD2	TRBV11-2	TRBJ2-3	once	TGTGCCAGCAGCTTTATTAGCGGGGTCGGCACAGATACGCAGTATTTT	CASSFISGVGTDTQYF
16	TRBD2	TRBV19	TRBJ2-3	-	TGTGCCAGTAGTATAGGGGCTAGCGGGAGCACAGATTCGCAGTATTTT	CASSIGASGSTDSQYF
13	-	TRBV10-3	TRBJ1-1	-	TGTGCCGCGGGGGATACCTTGAACACTGAAGCTTTCTTT	CAAGDTLNTEAFF
13	-	TRBV20-1	TRBJ2-7	-	TGCAGTGCTAGTTGGGGGAACTCCTACGAGCAGTACTTC	CSASWGNSYEQYF
11	-	TRBV6-1	TRBJ1-1	many	TGTGCCAGCACCCAGCGTGCTGAAGCTTTCTTT	CASTQRAEAFF
15	TRBD2	TRBV10-3	TRBJ2-3	-	TGTGCCATCAGTGGGCCTAGCGGGGGTACAGATACGCAGTATTTT	CAISGPSGGTDTQYF
12	-	TRBV7-9	TRBJ1-2	-	TGTGCCAGCAGGCGGGACGTTTATGGCTACACCTTC	CASRRDVYGYTF
12	-	TRBV24-1	TRBJ2-5	-	TGTGCCACCAGGGGGCCATCGGAGACCCAGTACTTC	CATRGPSETQYF
12	-	TRBV30	TRBJ1-1	many	TGTGCCTGGAGCCCTCGGCAGGCCGAAGCTTTCTTT	CAWSPRQAEAFF
13	-	TRBV4-1	TRBJ1-1	-	TGCGCCAGCAACCCCGGCGGGGAATCAGTGGCTTTCTTT	CASNPGGESVAFF
19	TRBD1	TRBV12-3/TRBV12-4	TRBJ1-3	few	TGTGCCAGCAGTTTAATAGGGTCAGGACAGGGGGCGTTCGGAAACACCATATATTTT	CASSLIGSGQGAFGNTIYF
16	TRBD1	TRBV15	TRBJ2-7	-	TGTGCCACTGGTGACAGGGCTTCCCCAGTTGGATTCGAGCAGTACTTC	CATGDRASPVGFEQYF
13	TRBD2	TRBV20-1	TRBJ2-7	-	TGCACATACCCGGGACTAGCGGATAGCGAGCAGTACTTC	CTYPGLADSEQYF
14	-	TRBV7-6	TRBJ2-7	-	TGTGCCAGCAGCTTAGTCTGGGACTCCTACGAGCAGTACTTC	CASSLVWDSYEQYF
11	-	TRBV20-1	TRBJ2-7	many	TGCAGTGCTGTACCCCTAGGCGAGCAGTACTTC	CSAVPLGEQYF
11	-	TRBV12-3/TRBV12-4	TRBJ2-7	-	TGTGCCAGCAGTCTCCTCTGGGAGCAGTACTTC	CASSLLWEQYF
11	-	TRBV11-3	TRBJ2-2	many	TGTGCCAGCAGCTCCCCCGGGGAGCTGTTTTTT	CASSSPGELFF
14	TRBD2	TRBV5-6	TRBJ2-7	once	TGTGCCGGCAGCATTAGCGGGCAGAGCTACGAGCAGTACTTC	CAGSISGQSYEQYF
16	TRBD1	TRBV5-6	TRBJ2-4	few	TGTGCCAGCAGCAGAGAGGGACAGGGAACCAAAAACATTCAGTACTTC	CASSREGQGTKNIQYF
14	-	TRBV20-1	TRBJ2-4	many	TGCAGTGCTAGAGATTTGAGCCATAGCAACATTCAGTACTTC	CSARDLSHSNIQYF
15	-	TRBV7-8	TRBJ1-2	many	TGTGCCAGCAGCTTAGATCCAGGGGCAGGCTATGGCTACACCTTC	CASSLDPGAGYGYTF
10	-	TRBV12-3/TRBV12-4	TRBJ2-1	-	TGTGCCAGCAGCGGGCATTTTCAGTTCTTC	CASSGHFQFF
14	-	TRBV10-3	TRBJ1-5	-	TGTGCCGTCAAGAAAACGGGGCAGGATCGCTACGAGCATTTT	CAVKKTGQDRYEHF
15	-	TRBV30	TRBJ2-2	-	TGTGCCTGGAGTTGGGGACTTTCTAACACCGGGGAGCTGTCTTTT	CAWSWGLSNTGELSF
14	TRBD1	TRBV30	TRBJ1-6	many	TGTGCCTGGCAATGGGGACAGGGGCGTTCACCCCTCCACTTT	CAWQWGQGRSPLHF
14	TRBD1	TRBV20-1	TRBJ2-7	-	TGCAGTGCTACCCGGGACAGGGTGTCGGGCGAGCAGTACTTC	CSATRDRVSGEQYF
16	TRBD2	TRBV19	TRBJ2-2	many	TGTGCCAGTGGACTAGCGGGGGGAATGGGCACCGGGGAGCTGTTTTTT	CASGLAGGMGTGELFF
11	-	TRBV7-9	TRBJ2-5	-	TGTGCCAGCAACCCCGAAGAGACCCAGTACTTC	CASNPEETQYF
9	-	TRBV29-1	TRBJ2-1	-	TGCAGCGCTGGAGGCGAGCAGTTCTTC	CSAGGEQFF
12	-	TRBV12-3/TRBV12-4	TRBJ2-7	-	TGTGCCAGCAGCTGGCTCTCCTCCGAGCAGTACTTC	CASSWLSSEQYF
16	-	TRBV15	TRBJ2-3	-	TGTGCCACCAGCCGTGGAGGGGCCGATAGCACAGATACGCAGTATTTT	CATSRGGADSTDTQYF
15	TRBD1	TRBV20-1	TRBJ2-4	few	TGCAGTGCTTCCAGGGGGCCGAGGGGGAAAAACATTCAGTACTTC	CSASRGPRGKNIQYF
16	-	TRBV25-1	TRBJ2-2	-	TGTGCCAGCAGTGAATTGAAGGGCCAGGGATCCGGGGAGCTGTTTTTT	CASSELKGQGSGELFF
16	TRBD2	TRBV6-6	TRBJ2-7	few	TGTGCCAGCAGCCTGACTAGCGTCCCACCCTCCTACGAGCAGTACTTC	CASSLTSVPPSYEQYF
10	-	TRBV20-1	TRBJ2-5	few	TGCAGTGCTAGATTTGAGACCCAGTACTTC	CSARFETQYF
14	-	TRBV27	TRBJ2-3	few	TGTGCCAGCAGTTTTAGGCAGGGCTTAAATACGCAGTATTTT	CASSFRQGLNTQYF
16	TRBD2	TRBV2	TRBJ2-7	-	TGTGCCAGCAGTATCCCCGGTGGCGGGAGGGCCGACGAGCAGTACTTC	CASSIPGGGRADEQYF
13	TRBD1	TRBV2	TRBJ1-5	-	TGTGCCAGCAGTCCGACAGGGTATCAGCCCCAGCATTTT	CASSPTGYQPQHF
15	-	TRBV14	TRBJ2-7	many	TGTGCCAGCAGCCAAGCTCTCTCCCCAGCTGACGAGCAGTACTTC	CASSQALSPADEQYF
15	-	TRBV7-9	TRBJ2-1	-	TGTGCCAGCAGTCCCCATATCCTACTAGGCAATGAGCAGTTCTTC	CASSPHILLGNEQFF